This entry lists 12 T cell receptor beta chains sequenced from one sample in a study of technical replicates of blood from a few donors. Only in-frame clones appear in the TCRdb table, and some are missing; sequencing was by immunoSEQ multiplex PCR. Of some 13,000 clones listed, about 90% were seen once; the top ten hold approximately 9%. The sequenced material came from PBMCs. Every receptor here comes from a human donor in good health.

The J gene is TRBJ2-5, the V gene TRBV2; 8 bases fit TRBD2. After removal of 3 bases from V and 1 base from J, the junction contained 10 bases not matched to a gene. Germline values: CDR1 SNHLY, CDR2 FYNNEI. There are 17 residues in the CDR3. DNA of the CDR3: TGTGCCAGCAGTGACCGGCTACTAGCGGACACCCAAGAGACCCAGTACTTC. This gives the protein CASSDRLLADTQETQYF.

This clone was seen only a few times. The rearrangement links TRBV30 to TRBJ1-1, with D hard to call. V lost 1 base, J lost 3 bases, and 6 bases lay in between. Germline lookup yields CDR1 GTSNPN and CDR2 SVGIG (reference sequence). The CDR3 contains 12 residues. As DNA, the CDR3 is TGTGCCTGGAGTGATCAGTACACTGAAGCTTTCTTT. Protein: CAWSDQYTEAFF.

The rearrangement uses TRBV7-9 and TRBJ2-7; possible D gene TRBD1, 6 bases. Trimming removed 4 bases from V and 4 bases from J, with 11 bases in between. The CDR3 runs 13 residues. Germline V CDR1 and CDR2: SEHNR, FQNEAQ (reference sequence). DNA of the CDR3: TGTGCCAGCAGCTACCCAGGGGAATACGAGCAGTACTTC. Residues: CASSYPGEYEQYF. The variable domain in full, with the rest retrieved from reference TRBV7-9 and TRBJ2-7, is DTGVSQNPRHKITKRGQNVTFRCDPISEHNRLYWYRQTLGQGPEFLTYFQNEAQLEKSRLLSDRFSAERPKGSFSTLEIQRTEQGDSAMYLCASSYPGEYEQYFGPGTRLTVT.

The J gene is TRBJ2-1, the V gene TRBV5-1; 14 positions agree with TRBD2. The germline V gene encodes CDR1 SGHRS and CDR2 YFSETQ. The CDR3 consists of 16 residues. V gave up 2 bases and J gave up 4 bases; unmatched junction bases: 2. CDR3 residues: CASSFGLAGGYNEQFF. The CDR3 DNA reads TGCGCCAGCAGCTTTGGACTAGCGGGAGGATACAATGAGCAGTTCTTC.

The V gene is TRBV19, the J gene TRBJ1-2, with a possible D match to TRBD1 (5 bases). Germline V gene lookup returns CDR1 LNHDA and CDR2 SQIVND (reference sequence). Trimming took 4 bases from V and 2 from J, leaving 5 bases between them. The CDR3 contains 12 residues. The CDR3 bases are TGTGCCAGTAGTAGGACAAACTATGGCTACACCTTC. It translates to CASSRTNYGYTF.

This clone was observed a few times. This chain connects TRBV30 to TRBJ1-4; TRBD1 matches at 10 bases. Germline V gives CDR1 GTSNPN, CDR2 SVGIG (reference sequence). The CDR3 covers 14 residues. V lost 2 bases to trimming and J lost 8 bases; unmatched junction nucleotides: 5. CDR3 DNA sequence: TGTGCCTGGAGTTCCGGGACAGGGGACGAAAAACTGTTTTTT. This sequence encodes CAWSSGTGDEKLFF.

The chain joins TRBV19 to TRBJ2-7, with 8 nucleotides matching TRBD1. The CDR3 length is 15 residues. V was clipped by 3 bases and J by 2 bases; unmatched bases: 6. The V gene's germline CDR1 is LNHDA and CDR2 SQIVND (reference sequence). The CDR3 protein is CASSISRQGPYEQYF. The CDR3 DNA follows: TGTGCCAGTAGTATTTCTCGACAGGGGCCCTACGAGCAGTACTTC.

To note about this clone: The junction shows a germline mismatch at one end, possibly a read error. CDR3 residues: CASRDSDRGTEAFF. The CDR3 DNA sequence: TGTGCCAGCAGAGACTCCGACAGGGGCACTGAAGCTTTCTTT. This rearrangement joins TRBV6-4 to TRBJ1-1; 8 nucleotides align to TRBD1. The length of the CDR3 is 14 residues. The germline V gene has CDR1 MRHNA and CDR2 SNTAGT.

V and J are TRBV6-1 and TRBJ1-1; no firm D call. The germline gives CDR1 MNHNS, CDR2 SASEGT. The CDR3 totals 20 residues. V gave up 1 base and J gave up 3 bases, with 27 bases separating them. The CDR3 DNA sequence: TGTGCCAGCAGTGAAGAGCCGGCGGGTTATCTGGCAGGTTTGTACACTGAAGCTTTCTTT. Its translation: CASSEEPAGYLAGLYTEAFF.

The rearrangement links TRBV29-1 to TRBJ2-1; 7 bases are a match to TRBD2. With V trimmed by 5 bases and J by 4 bases, 8 bases remained unmatched. CDR1 is SQVTM, CDR2 ANQGSEA, per germline. The CDR3 sequence is 14 residues long. CDR3: CSVRPGLRYNEQFF. CDR3 coding DNA: TGCAGCGTTAGGCCGGGACTAAGGTACAATGAGCAGTTCTTC.

For this clone: Germline is not matched at one junction end, which may reflect a read error. The chain joins TRBV2 to TRBJ2-2; TRBD1 matches at 8 bases. Germline CDR1 and CDR2: SNHLY and FYNNEI. The CDR3 is 15 amino acids. The CDR3 protein is CTSTRGLAGTGELFF. CDR3 bases: TGTACCAGCACCAGGGGGCTTGCGGGGACCGGGGAGCTGTTTTTT.

The chain employs TRBV5-1 and TRBJ2-1, with 8 bases that match TRBD1. After removal of 3 bases from V and 7 bases from J, the junction contained 15 bases not matched to a gene. The CDR3 is 17 residues long. Germline V gene data show CDR1 as SGHRS and CDR2 as YFSETQ. In DNA, the CDR3 is TGCGCCAGCAGCTCCGGACAGGGCCTATACCTACTAAATGAGCAGTTCTTC. Translating gives CASSSGQGLYLLNEQFF.